These 32 T cell receptor beta chains came from one sample sequenced in a study of blood T cell repertoires in COVID-19. Repertoires were generated with immunoSEQ multiplex PCR, while TCRdb's copy carries only in-frame clones and drops some. The profile shows about 280,000 clones, 65% to 90% of them singletons. The sample comprised peripheral blood. Receptor source: a woman aged 70 to 79 with COVID-19, enrolled during active disease.

This chain uses TRBV7-2 with TRBJ2-7, with 7 bases matching TRBD2. Trimming removed 1 base from V and 1 base from J; junction bases left unmatched: 4. This CDR3 has 15 amino acids. Germline V lookup: CDR1 SGHTA, CDR2 FQGNSA. The CDR3 spells CASSLEAGDSYEQYF. CDR3 in DNA: TGTGCCAGCAGCTTAGAGGCGGGGGATTCCTACGAGCAGTACTTC.

J is TRBJ2-7 and V is TRBV6-5; D gene ambiguous. Germline assignment: CDR1 MNHEY and CDR2 SVGAGI. Trimming left V 2 bases short and J 7 bases short, with 18 bases between. There are 15 residues in the CDR3. The DNA for the CDR3 is TGTGCCAGCAGTTACCCTGGAGTCCCCCAGTATGAGCAGTACTTC. This gives the protein CASSYPGVPQYEQYF.

This clone was counted only a few times. This sequence joins TRBV4-1 and TRBJ1-5, with a possible D match to TRBD1 (5 bases). V was pared by 3 bases and J by 2 bases, with 11 bases between. Germline V lookup: CDR1 MGHRA, CDR2 YSYEKL. The CDR3 extends over 15 amino acids. In DNA, the CDR3 is TGCGCCAGCAGCCAGCGGTCGGGGGGCAATCAGCCCCAGCATTTT. Protein product: CASSQRSGGNQPQHF.

This clone occurred once. The V gene is TRBV5-8, the J gene TRBJ2-7; 13 bases align to TRBD2. The junction had 15 bases not matched to a gene; V was cut back by 4 bases and J by 2 bases. There are 19 residues in the CDR3. Germline lookup yields CDR1 SGHTS and CDR2 YDEGEE. CDR3 amino acids: CASSPRRWTSGGPPYEQYF. The CDR3 nucleotides read TGTGCCAGCAGCCCGCGACGCTGGACTAGCGGGGGTCCCCCCTACGAGCAGTACTTC.

The chain joins TRBV11-2 to TRBJ2-1; D not resolved. Trimming shortened V by 7 bases and J by 0 bases, and 16 bases separated the two germline ends. Germline loops: CDR1 SGHAT, CDR2 FQNNGV. The CDR3 sequence is 16 residues long. The CDR3 DNA reads TGTGCCAGCACAGCAGTTGCCTGGAGCTCCTACAATGAGCAGTTCTTC. Encoded protein: CASTAVAWSSYNEQFF.

This chain connects TRBV3-1 (or the pseudogene TRBV3-2) to TRBJ1-1, with D possibly being TRBD1 (6 bases). The CDR3 covers 14 residues. The V end was cut by 4 bases, the J end by 4 bases, with 13 bases between. Germline assignment: CDR1 LGHDT and CDR2 YNNKEL (reference sequence). The CDR3 region has the DNA TGTGCCAGCAGCCCCCAGGGGCAGAGCACTGAAGCTTTCTTT. It translates to CASSPQGQSTEAFF.

The V call is TRBV7-2, the J call TRBJ2-3; weak D call: TRBD2 (6 bases). V was trimmed by 2 bases and J by 2 bases, leaving 11 bases between them. The CDR3 loop spans 15 amino acids. The germline CDR1 and CDR2 sequences are SGHTA and FQGNSA. The CDR3 is CASSLYGGSTDTQYF. CDR3 DNA sequence: TGTGCCAGCAGCTTATATGGGGGGTCCACAGATACGCAGTATTTT.

This chain joins TRBV7-3 and TRBJ2-1, with TRBD2 as a possible D gene (7 bases). The CDR3 totals 16 residues. Germline values: CDR1 SGHTA, CDR2 FQGTGA. Trimming shortened V by 2 bases and J by 3 bases, and 14 bases separated the two germline ends. The CDR3 DNA reads as TGTGCCAGCAGCTTACGAGGCGGGGGCCTCTACAATGAGCAGTTCTTC. Translating gives CASSLRGGGLYNEQFF.

The gene calls are TRBV2 and TRBJ2-1; 10 bases align to TRBD2. With 7 bases clipped from V and 1 base from J, the junction kept 7 bases outside the gene matches. CDR3 length equals 16 residues. CDR1 SNHLY and CDR2 FYNNEI come from the germline V gene. The CDR3 spells CASNRLAGLSYNEQFF. For the CDR3, the DNA is TGTGCCAGCAACAGACTAGCGGGTTTGTCCTACAATGAGCAGTTCTTC.

The count of this clone is one. V gene TRBV28 combines with J gene TRBJ1-6; 7 bases fit TRBD1. After removal of 8 bases from V and 6 bases from J, the junction contained 1 base not matched to a gene. The CDR3 loop spans 12 amino acids. CDR1 MDHEN and CDR2 SYDVKM come from the germline V gene. The CDR3 nucleotides are TGTGCCAGCGGGACAGTTAATTCACCCCTCCACTTT. Protein: CASGTVNSPLHF.

V and J are TRBV24-1 and TRBJ2-7; D perhaps matches TRBD1 (6 bases). The CDR3 has 12 amino acids. Deletions cut 9 bases from V and 5 bases from J, with 13 bases between. Germline V CDR1 and CDR2: KGHDR, SFDVKD. CDR3 loop: CATATGDNEQYF. CDR3 DNA sequence: TGTGCCACCGCGACAGGTGACAACGAGCAGTACTTC.

The chain couples TRBV10-3 to TRBJ2-2, with D possibly matching TRBD1 (5 bases). The germline V gene encodes CDR1 ENHRY and CDR2 SYGVKD. The CDR3 extends over 17 amino acids. Trimming cost V 10 bases and J 2 bases, with 23 bases left between them. The CDR3: CATRFDWQGINTGELFF. CDR3 in DNA: TGTGCCACGCGGTTCGATTGGCAGGGCATAAACACCGGGGAGCTGTTTTTT.

V and J are TRBV12-3 or TRBV12-4 and TRBJ1-1; no clear D gene. V was clipped by 5 bases and J by 4 bases, with 11 bases between them. The CDR3 is made up of 13 amino acids. The CDR3 DNA follows: TGTGCCAGCAGTCAAGAGCCGGGCACTGAAGCTTTCTTT. This encodes CASSQEPGTEAFF.

As for this clone: Within the sample, other DNA sequences also encode this same CDR3. This rearrangement joins TRBV5-4 to TRBJ2-7, with a possible D match to TRBD2 (5 bases). The CDR3 is made up of 15 amino acids. Germline CDR1 and CDR2: SGHNT and YYREEE (reference sequence). V lost 0 bases and J lost 0, with 10 bases in between. The CDR3 here is CASSLDSGSSYEQYF. The CDR3 DNA reads as TGTGCCAGCAGCTTGGATTCGGGGAGCTCCTACGAGCAGTACTTC. The variable domain in full, completed from reference TRBV5-4 and TRBJ2-7, reads ETGVTQSPTHLIKTRGQQVTLRCSSQSGHNTVSWYQQALGQGPQFIFQYYREEENGRGNFPPRFSGLQFPNYSSELNVNALELDDSALYLCASSLDSGSSYEQYFGPGTRLTVT.

V is TRBV28 and J is TRBJ2-3; 8 bases fit TRBD2. CDR3 length: 15 amino acids. The junction had 9 bases not matched to a gene; V was cut back by 5 bases and J by 5 bases. The germline V gene has CDR1 MDHEN and CDR2 SYDVKM. CDR3 coding DNA: TGTGCCAGCAGTATTGCGGGGGGCCGCGGAGATACGCAGTATTTT. Amino acid sequence: CASSIAGGRGDTQYF.

The chain has TRBV5-6 and TRBJ1-6; D unclear. The CDR3 totals 12 residues. CDR1 and CDR2 (germline): SGHDT, YYEEEE. V lost 5 bases, J lost 9 bases, and 9 bases lay in between. CDR3 coding DNA: TGTGCCAGCAGTTCGGACTTTTCACCCCTCCACTTT. Translating gives CASSSDFSPLHF. Full variable domain (outside the CDR3, taken from reference TRBV5-6 and TRBJ1-6): DAGVTQSPTHLIKTRGQQVTLRCSPKSGHDTVSWYQQALGQGPQFIFQYYEEEERQRGNFPDRFSGHQFPNYSSELNVNALLLGDSALYLCASSSDFSPLHFGNGTRLTVT.

CDR3: CAWGTSGGTGELFF. The DNA of the CDR3 is TGTGCCTGGGGGACTAGCGGGGGTACCGGGGAGCTGTTTTTT. The chain uses TRBV30 and TRBJ2-2, with 14 bases identical to TRBD2. Trimming at V came to 5 bases and at J to 5 bases, leaving 1 base not matched to a gene. This CDR3 contains 14 residues. Germline V gives CDR1 GTSNPN, CDR2 SVGIG (reference sequence).

V and J are TRBV5-4 and TRBJ2-2; D perhaps matches TRBD1 (6 bases). V gave up 0 bases and J gave up 6 bases, with 18 bases separating them. This CDR3 has 17 residues. Looked up from germline, CDR1 is SGHNT and CDR2 is YYREEE (reference sequence). CDR3 protein: CASSLGGGSGGAGELFF. The CDR3 DNA is TGTGCCAGCAGCTTGGGTGGGGGCAGTGGAGGAGCCGGGGAGCTGTTTTTT. Supplemented by reference TRBV5-4 and TRBJ2-2, the full variable domain reads ETGVTQSPTHLIKTRGQQVTLRCSSQSGHNTVSWYQQALGQGPQFIFQYYREEENGRGNFPPRFSGLQFPNYSSELNVNALELDDSALYLCASSLGGGSGGAGELFFGEGSRLTVL.

The chain links TRBV5-1 to TRBJ1-5; D is possibly TRBD1 (6 bases). The CDR3 consists of 16 residues. Trimming stripped 0 bases from V and 3 bases from J, with 13 bases between. CDR1 is SGHRS and CDR2 is YFSETQ in the germline V gene. This CDR3 reads CASSLAGDGYNQPQHF. Written as DNA, the CDR3 is TGCGCCAGCAGCTTGGCAGGGGACGGATACAATCAGCCCCAGCATTTT.

The chain joins TRBV6-5 to TRBJ2-5; 8 bases map to TRBD2. J lost 5 bases, V lost 2 bases, and 10 bases had no gene match. Germline CDR1 reads MNHEY; CDR2 reads SVGAGI. This CDR3 region has 16 residues. The CDR3, as DNA: TGTGCCAGCAGTTACGCAGTAGCGGGGACCGGGGAGACCCAGTACTTC. Amino acids: CASSYAVAGTGETQYF.

The chain links TRBV7-3 to TRBJ2-5, with D perhaps matching TRBD2 (5 bases). The CDR3 is made up of 13 amino acids. Germline V CDR1 and CDR2: SGHTA, FQGTGA. Trimming took 5 bases from V and 4 from J, leaving 11 bases between them. CDR3 nucleotides: TGTGCCAGCAGCCGAGGGAGTGGAGAGACCCAGTACTTC. Protein product: CASSRGSGETQYF.

The chain carries TRBV30 and TRBJ1-2; D uncertain. Trimming stripped 1 base from V and 6 bases from J, with 9 bases between. The CDR3 contains 12 residues. Germline V CDR1 and CDR2: GTSNPN, SVGIG (reference sequence). CDR3 DNA: TGTGCCTGGAGTGGCGGGGATGATGGCTACACCTTC. This translates into CAWSGGDDGYTF. The variable domain in full, completed from reference TRBV30 and TRBJ1-2, reads SQTIHQWPATLVQPVGSPLSLECTVEGTSNPNLYWYRQAAGRGLQLLFYSVGIGQISSEVPQNLSASRPQDRQFILSSKKLLLSDSGFYLCAWSGGDDGYTFGSGTRLTVV.

The rearrangement links TRBV7-2 to TRBJ2-5; 11 bases agree with TRBD1. Germline trimming cut 2 bases from V and 6 bases from J; bases unmatched to any gene: 5. This CDR3 region has 15 residues. The germline CDR1 and CDR2 sequences are SGHTA and FQGNSA. CDR3 amino acids: CASSLQGTGGQTQYF. The CDR3, as DNA: TGTGCCAGCAGCTTACAGGGGACAGGGGGTCAGACCCAGTACTTC.

CDR3 sequence reads: CASSKGRTVNMNTEAFF. In DNA, the CDR3 is TGTGCCAGCAGCAAAGGAAGGACAGTTAACATGAACACTGAAGCTTTCTTT. This sequence joins TRBV21-1 and TRBJ1-1; whether TRBD1, the table's D call, matches the DNA was not checked. TRBV21-1 is flagged as a pseudogene. There are 17 residues in the CDR3.

The V call is TRBV18, the J call TRBJ1-2; maybe TRBD1 (5 bases). The V gene lost 2 bases and the J gene lost 4 bases, with 11 bases spanning the gap. Germline V gene lookup returns CDR1 KGHSH and CDR2 LQKENI. The CDR3 contains 14 residues. The DNA of the CDR3 is TGTGCCAGCTCACCAGAGACAGAACGCTATGGCTACACCTTC. Encoded protein: CASSPETERYGYTF.

The gene calls are TRBV7-2 and TRBJ2-5; D is unresolved. The CDR3 runs to 14 residues. Germline V gene lookup returns CDR1 SGHTA and CDR2 FQGNSA. The V end was cut by 6 bases, the J end by 5 bases, with 16 bases between. The CDR3 DNA follows: TGTGCCAGCAGTCGAACTCCTCTCGGGGAGACCCAGTACTTC. Translation gives CASSRTPLGETQYF.

The chain is built from TRBV12-5 and TRBJ2-7, with 7 bases that match TRBD1. V dropped 1 base and J dropped 3; count of bases not matched to a gene: 0. The CDR3 totals 13 residues. Germline-derived CDR1 and CDR2 are LGHNT and FRNRAP. The CDR3 DNA is TGTGCTAGTGGTTTGGACAGGGGCTACGAGCAGTACTTC. Encoded protein: CASGLDRGYEQYF.

DNA of the CDR3: TGTGCCAGCAGTCTCACTTTCGGGGGCGAGCAGTACTTC. Its protein product is CASSLTFGGEQYF. The V and J genes are TRBV27 and TRBJ2-7, with D possibly being TRBD2 (6 bases). Trimming cost V 5 bases and J 6 bases, with 14 bases left between them. This CDR3 has 13 amino acids. Germline V gene sequence: CDR1 MNHEY, CDR2 SMNVEV (reference sequence).

The chain links TRBV28 to TRBJ1-3; D call uncertain. V was shortened by 3 bases and J by 3 bases, with 9 bases between the two germline ends. Germline values: CDR1 MDHEN, CDR2 SYDVKM. The CDR3 extends over 14 amino acids. The CDR3 nucleotides read TGTGCCAGCAGTTTGGGAGGGCTTGGAAACACCATATATTTT. Translated: CASSLGGLGNTIYF.

This clone showed up just once. V usage is TRBV29-1 and J usage is TRBJ2-7; D may be TRBD2 (5 bases). Germline V gene lookup returns CDR1 SQVTM and CDR2 ANQGSEA. CDR3 size: 13 residues. Trimming left V 8 bases short and J 3 bases short, with 17 bases between. The CDR3 DNA sequence: TGCAGCTGGCTCCCGGGAAGAGGCTACGAGCAGTACTTC. Protein: CSWLPGRGYEQYF.

This chain joins TRBV3-1 (or the pseudogene TRBV3-2) and TRBJ2-5; D may be TRBD2 (5 bases). There are 16 residues in the CDR3. Trimming stripped 0 bases from V and 8 bases from J, with 19 bases between. In germline, CDR1 is LGHDT, CDR2 YNNKEL (reference sequence). CDR3 in DNA: TGTGCCAGCAGCCAAGATTCTAGAGGGTGGATAGGAACCCAGTACTTC. Translation: CASSQDSRGWIGTQYF.

In DNA, the CDR3 is TGTGCCAGCAGTTCATTCAGGGGTCAGCCCCAGCATTTT. Translated: CASSSFRGQPQHF. The V and J genes are TRBV6-5 and TRBJ1-5; D is perhaps TRBD1 (6 bases). The CDR3 consists of 13 residues. Trimming took 4 bases from V and 6 from J, leaving 10 bases between them. Looked up from germline, CDR1 is MNHEY and CDR2 is SVGAGI.